Below, one T cell receptor (beta chain) is given with its context. Its specificity is not known. One end of the junction varies from germline; a read error may be responsible. Only newly diagnosed hyperthyroidism patients aged 18 to 65, with under 2 months' duration, were enrolled. This record comes from a study of Graves' ophthalmopathy and Graves' hyperthyroidism. Study-wide results and caveats: Most expanded thyroid clonotypes above 0.001 frequency also appeared in blood.

The authors amplified TCR beta CDR3 regions from RNA transcripts. HTBI primers served in a first-round RT-PCR, which a second-round multiplex PCR followed. A single record per CDR3 protein comes from TCRdb applying MiXCR to the multiplex PCR reads. The data hold 1 million to 1.3 million distinct CDR3 sequences, with about two fifths observed a single time. The germline V gene encodes CDR1 KGHDR and CDR2 SFDVKD. The CDR3 totals 17 residues. This TCR derives from an adult man with Graves' hyperthyroidism. Sequencing used peripheral blood or thyroid tissue (not recorded which). The chain combines TRBV24-1 with TRBJ1-1; 11 positions match TRBD1. The CDR3 DNA reads as TGTGCCAGCAGTGCAGGGGACAGGGGGTATGTGAACACTGAAGCTTTCTTT. Encoded protein: CASSAGDRGYVNTEAFF.